The 11 T cell receptor beta chains listed next were all sequenced from one sample in a study of T cells after yellow fever vaccination. A single record per CDR3 protein comes from TCRdb applying MiXCR to the 5' RACE reads. There are 350,000 to 550,000 distinct CDR3 sequences in the sample; roughly a sixth occur only once, and roughly 19% lies in the top ten. Sequencing used PBMCs, obtained before the yellow fever booster vaccination. These receptors all stem from a man aged 18-30 years who received the YFV17D yellow fever vaccine.

This clonotype was seen only a few times. The chain employs TRBV7-2 and TRBJ2-5; 7 positions agree with TRBD2. The CDR3 covers 14 residues. The germline CDR1 and CDR2 sequences are SGHTA and FQGNSA. V lost 1 base and J lost 6; bases outside the gene matches: 5. This CDR3 is CASSLESGRKTQYF. The DNA of the CDR3 is TGTGCCAGCAGCTTAGAATCCGGGAGGAAGACCCAGTACTTC.

There are many counts of this clonotype. This chain links TRBV4-3 with TRBJ2-3; TRBD2 agrees at 10 bases. Germline lookup yields CDR1 LGHNA and CDR2 YSLEER. This CDR3 is built from 16 residues. Losses at the gene ends were 2 bases for V and 2 bases for J; bases not matched to a gene: 4. CDR3 bases: TGCGCCAGCAGCCAAATCCTAGCGGGGGTCACAGATACGCAGTATTTT. This gives the protein CASSQILAGVTDTQYF.

The V call is TRBV12-5, the J call TRBJ2-6; the D is unclear. CDR3 length: 15 residues. CDR1 is LGHNT and CDR2 is FRNRAP in the germline V gene. V lost 7 bases to trimming and J lost 4 bases, with 14 bases between them. The CDR3 protein is CASALGRSGANVLTF. CDR3 sequence (DNA): TGTGCTAGTGCCCTGGGCAGGTCCGGGGCCAACGTCCTGACTTTC.

In this sample, this clonotype turned up a few times. J is TRBJ2-3 and V is TRBV6-1; TRBD1 agrees at 11 bases. Germline-derived CDR1 and CDR2 are MNHNS and SASEGT. The CDR3 is 13 residues long. Trimming took 8 bases from V and 3 from J; bases not matched to a gene: 1. The CDR3 DNA follows: TGTGCCAGCGGACAGGGGGCAACAGATACGCAGTATTTT. The encoded protein is CASGQGATDTQYF.

In its sample, this clonotype was seen many times. CDR3 protein: CSALDGDSGNTIYF. The CDR3 nucleotides read TGCAGCGCCTTAGACGGAGACTCTGGAAACACCATATATTTT. The chain employs TRBV29-1 and TRBJ1-3; D call uncertain. The CDR3 covers 14 residues. Per the germline V gene, CDR1 is SQVTM and CDR2 is ANQGSEA. Trimming cost V 7 bases and J 0 bases, with 13 bases left between them.

This sequence joins TRBV7-3 and TRBJ2-2; D unresolved. V was pared by 5 bases and J by 5 bases, with 9 bases between. CDR3 length: 13 residues. Germline V gene lookup returns CDR1 SGHTA and CDR2 FQGTGA. CDR3: CASSPSSTGELFF. As DNA, the CDR3 is TGTGCCAGCAGCCCCAGTAGTACCGGGGAGCTGTTTTTT.

V and J are TRBV7-8 and TRBJ2-7; perhaps TRBD2 as D (5 bases). Per the germline V gene, CDR1 is SGHVS and CDR2 is FQNEAQ. This CDR3 comprises 14 residues. With 4 bases removed from V and 2 bases from J, the gap between germline ends came to 12 bases. DNA of the CDR3: TGTGCCAGCAGCTACGCTCTAGCCCCCTACGAGCAGTACGTC. Its translation is CASSYALAPYEQYV.

The rearrangement joins TRBV24-1 to TRBJ1-4, with D hard to call. CDR3 length: 15 residues. CDR1 is KGHDR and CDR2 is SFDVKD in the germline V gene. V gave up 4 bases and J gave up 7 bases, with 15 bases separating them. The CDR3 DNA is TGTGCCACCAGTGAATCAGGAGCCCTGGGTGAAAAACTGTTTTTT. Amino acid sequence: CATSESGALGEKLFF.

The genes are TRBV5-1 and TRBJ2-7, with TRBD1 as a possible D gene (6 bases). The CDR3 sequence is 14 residues long. Trimming cost V 8 bases and J 0 bases, with 15 bases left between them. The V gene's germline CDR1 is SGHRS and CDR2 YFSETQ. The CDR3 sequence: CASLRDTSSYEQYF. The CDR3 region has the DNA TGCGCCAGTCTCCGGGACACGAGCTCCTACGAGCAGTACTTC. The full variable domain, rest sourced from reference TRBV5-1 and TRBJ2-7, is KAGVTQTPRYLIKTRGQQVTLSCSPISGHRSVSWYQQTPGQGLQFLFEYFSETQRNKGNFPGRFSGRQFSNSRSEMNVSTLELGDSALYLCASLRDTSSYEQYFGPGTRLTVT.

V is TRBV7-9 and J is TRBJ2-1; no clear D gene. Germline V gene lookup returns CDR1 SEHNR and CDR2 FQNEAQ (reference sequence). This CDR3 spans 11 amino acids. V was cut by 7 bases and J by 7 bases, with 8 bases left in between. The CDR3 sequence is CASTAPNEQFF. In DNA, the CDR3 is TGTGCCAGCACTGCTCCAAATGAGCAGTTCTTC.

A few counts support this clonotype. The chain joins TRBV20-1 to TRBJ2-7; D is perhaps TRBD2 (5 bases). V was trimmed by 5 bases and J by 6 bases, leaving 17 bases between them. Germline CDR1 is DFQATT and CDR2 is SNEGSKA (reference sequence). The CDR3 extends over 13 amino acids. The CDR3 is CSAPGVDGGEQYF. CDR3 in DNA: TGCAGTGCTCCCGGGGTAGATGGAGGCGAGCAGTACTTC.